This T cell receptor beta chain was captured by sequencing in a study of blood T cells in healthy people across ages. The study, taken as a whole, reports: A roughly linear fall in TCR beta diversity per million T cells was seen with increasing age. Percentage of naive T cells showed a strong correlation with TCR beta diversity.

About this clonotype itself: Its antigen remains unidentified.

Alongside a J-beta primer mix, a sample-barcoded 5' primer served in a second PCR lasting roughly 7 to 11 cycles. Every molecule of cDNA carried a tag from a template-switch adaptor with 12 random nucleotides. MiXCR, applied by TCRdb to the 5' RACE reads, yields one record per CDR3 protein. The repertoire includes roughly 2 million distinct CDR3 sequences, 49% of them detected once, and roughly 2.1% sits in the top ten. The CDR3 length is 17 residues. Per germline, CDR1 KGHDR and CDR2 SFDVKD. Trimming took 1 base from V and 2 from J; bases not matched to a gene: 4. This TCR derives from a woman between 40 and 50 years old in good health. The source material was blood. The chain joins TRBV24-1 to TRBJ2-3; 11 nucleotides align to TRBD2. Written as DNA, the CDR3 is TGTGCCACCAGTGATTTTTCTAGCGGGGGGTACACAGATACGCAGTATTTT. Translation gives CATSDFSSGGYTDTQYF.